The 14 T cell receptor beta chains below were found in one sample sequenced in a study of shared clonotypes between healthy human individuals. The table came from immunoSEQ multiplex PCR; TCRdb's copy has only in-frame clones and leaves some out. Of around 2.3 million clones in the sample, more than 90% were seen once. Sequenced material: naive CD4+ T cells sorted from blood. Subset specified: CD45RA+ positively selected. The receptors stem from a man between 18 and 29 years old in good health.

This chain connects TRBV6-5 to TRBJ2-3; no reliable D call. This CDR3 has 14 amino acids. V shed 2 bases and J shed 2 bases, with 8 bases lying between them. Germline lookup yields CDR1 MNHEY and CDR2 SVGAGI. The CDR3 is CASSYGSDTDTQYF. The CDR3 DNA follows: TGTGCCAGCAGTTACGGGTCCGACACAGATACGCAGTATTTT.

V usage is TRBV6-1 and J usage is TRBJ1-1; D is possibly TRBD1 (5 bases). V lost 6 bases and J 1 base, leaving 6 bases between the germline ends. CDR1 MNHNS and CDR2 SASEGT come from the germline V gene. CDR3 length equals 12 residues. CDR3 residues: CASSQGNTEAFF. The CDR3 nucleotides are TGTGCCAGCAGCCAGGGGAACACTGAAGCTTTCTTT.

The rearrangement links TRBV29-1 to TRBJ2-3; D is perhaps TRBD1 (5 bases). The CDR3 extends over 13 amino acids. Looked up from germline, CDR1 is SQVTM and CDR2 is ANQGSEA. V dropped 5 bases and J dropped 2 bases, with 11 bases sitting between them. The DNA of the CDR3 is TGCAGCGTTAAGGGGTCTGTCACAGATACGCAGTATTTT. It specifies CSVKGSVTDTQYF.

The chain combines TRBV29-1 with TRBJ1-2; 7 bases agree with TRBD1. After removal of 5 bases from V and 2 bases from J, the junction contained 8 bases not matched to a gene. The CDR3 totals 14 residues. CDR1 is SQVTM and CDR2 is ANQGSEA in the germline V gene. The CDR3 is CSVSGQWANYGYTF. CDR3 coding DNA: TGCAGCGTTTCGGGACAGTGGGCCAACTATGGCTACACCTTC.

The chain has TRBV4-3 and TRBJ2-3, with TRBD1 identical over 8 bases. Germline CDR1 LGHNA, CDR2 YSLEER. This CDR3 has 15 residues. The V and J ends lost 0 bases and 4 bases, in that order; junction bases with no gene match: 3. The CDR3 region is CASSQEQGAPDTQYF. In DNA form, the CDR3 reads TGCGCCAGCAGCCAAGAGCAGGGGGCCCCAGATACGCAGTATTTT.

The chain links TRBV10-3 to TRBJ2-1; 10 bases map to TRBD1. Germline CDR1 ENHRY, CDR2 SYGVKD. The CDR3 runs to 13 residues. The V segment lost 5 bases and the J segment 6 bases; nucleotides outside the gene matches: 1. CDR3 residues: CAISWTGGNEQFF. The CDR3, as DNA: TGTGCCATCAGTTGGACAGGGGGCAATGAGCAGTTCTTC.

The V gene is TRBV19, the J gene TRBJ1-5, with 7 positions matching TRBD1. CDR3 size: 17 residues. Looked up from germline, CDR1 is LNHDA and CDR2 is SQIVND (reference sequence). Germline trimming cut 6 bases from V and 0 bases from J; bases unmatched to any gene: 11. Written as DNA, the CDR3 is TGTGCCAGTAGCTTCAGGGACAGCATCTATAGCAATCAGCCCCAGCATTTT. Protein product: CASSFRDSIYSNQPQHF.

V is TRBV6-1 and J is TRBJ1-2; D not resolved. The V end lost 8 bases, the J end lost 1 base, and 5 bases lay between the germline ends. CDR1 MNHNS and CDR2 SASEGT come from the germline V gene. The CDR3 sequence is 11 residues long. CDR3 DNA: TGTGCCAGCCTGGATAACTATGGCTACACCTTC. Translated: CASLDNYGYTF.

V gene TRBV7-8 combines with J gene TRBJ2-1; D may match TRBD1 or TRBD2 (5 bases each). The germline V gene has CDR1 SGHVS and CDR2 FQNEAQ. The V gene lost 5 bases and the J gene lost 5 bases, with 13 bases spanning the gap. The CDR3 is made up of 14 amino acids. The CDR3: CASSKRDGNNEQFF. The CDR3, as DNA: TGTGCCAGCAGCAAGAGGGACGGCAACAATGAGCAGTTCTTC.

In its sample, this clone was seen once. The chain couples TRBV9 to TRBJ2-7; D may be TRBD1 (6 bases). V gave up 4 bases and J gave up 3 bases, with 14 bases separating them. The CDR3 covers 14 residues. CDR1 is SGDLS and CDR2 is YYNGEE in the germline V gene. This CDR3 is CASSTGQSYYEQYF. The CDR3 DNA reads TGTGCCAGCAGCACCGGACAGAGCTACTACGAGCAGTACTTC.

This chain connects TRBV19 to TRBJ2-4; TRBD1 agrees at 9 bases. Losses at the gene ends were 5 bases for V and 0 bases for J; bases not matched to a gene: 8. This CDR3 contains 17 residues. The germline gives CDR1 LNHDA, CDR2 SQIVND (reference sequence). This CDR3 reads CASSPKQGALAKNIQYF. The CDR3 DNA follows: TGTGCCAGTAGTCCGAAACAGGGGGCACTAGCCAAAAACATTCAGTACTTC.

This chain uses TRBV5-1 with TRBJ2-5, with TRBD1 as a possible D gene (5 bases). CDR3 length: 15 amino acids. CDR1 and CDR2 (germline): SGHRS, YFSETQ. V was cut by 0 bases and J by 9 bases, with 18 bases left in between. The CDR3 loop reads CASSLVDRNIRAQYF. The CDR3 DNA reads TGCGCCAGCAGCTTGGTTGACAGAAACATTAGGGCCCAGTACTTC.

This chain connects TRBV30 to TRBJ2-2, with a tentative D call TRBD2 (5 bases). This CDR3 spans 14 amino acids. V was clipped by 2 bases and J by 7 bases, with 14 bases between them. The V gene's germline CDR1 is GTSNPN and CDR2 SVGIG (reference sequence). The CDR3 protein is CAWSNLPGNGELFF. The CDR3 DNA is TGTGCCTGGAGTAACCTTCCGGGGAACGGGGAGCTGTTTTTT. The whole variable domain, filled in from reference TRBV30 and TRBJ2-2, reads SQTIHQWPATLVQPVGSPLSLECTVEGTSNPNLYWYRQAAGRGLQLLFYSVGIGQISSEVPQNLSASRPQDRQFILSSKKLLLSDSGFYLCAWSNLPGNGELFFGEGSRLTVL.

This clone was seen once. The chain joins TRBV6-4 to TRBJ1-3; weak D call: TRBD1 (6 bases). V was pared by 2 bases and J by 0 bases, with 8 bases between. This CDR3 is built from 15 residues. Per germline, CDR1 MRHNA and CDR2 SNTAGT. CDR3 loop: CASSDGGHSGNTIYF. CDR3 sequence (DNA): TGTGCCAGCAGTGACGGGGGCCACTCTGGAAACACCATATATTTT.